This T cell receptor beta chain was sequenced during a study of early T cells in non-severe SARS-CoV-2 infection. As for the study in general: Chains from this unsorted whole-blood bulk RNA could not be paired.

Individual cDNA molecules were tagged with unique molecular identifiers. TCRdb independently ran MiXCR on the 5' RACE reads; one entry per CDR3 protein. The sample has roughly 35,000 distinct CDR3 sequences; around 7% are singletons. This clonotype was recorded at least ten times. The origin of this receptor is an adult who was a healthcare worker with PCR-confirmed SARS-CoV-2 infection or an uninfected control (not recorded which). The material sequenced was whole blood.

The CDR3 DNA reads TGTGCCAGCAGTACCGGGACAGGCGGGAATTCACCCCTCCACTTT. Translated: CASSTGTGGNSPLHF. The genes are TRBV12-3 or TRBV12-4 and TRBJ1-6, with TRBD1 matching over 8 bases. V lost 5 bases, J lost 7 bases, and 7 bases stayed unmatched. The CDR3 runs to 15 residues.